The clone carrying this T cell receptor beta chain appeared a few times. The antigen is unknown. Primers: 60 Vbeta forward and 13 Jbeta reverse. Libraries were prepared by immunoSEQ multiplex PCR; TCRdb keeps only in-frame clonotypes and omits some of them. Among roughly 170,000 clones, approximately 81% were seen once, and the ten largest hold around 1.5%. This entry is derived from a study of cytomegalovirus exposure and HLA in healthy donors. Study results and caveats: In an earlier analysis, productive rearrangement rates for most beta V segments clustered near 87% or 30%. In most subjects, TCR beta sequences reportedly gave accurate predictions of HLA-A and HLA-B alleles.

Germline V gene data show CDR1 as MNHNS and CDR2 as SASEGT. This CDR3 contains 15 residues. J lost 9 bases, V lost 7 bases, and 13 bases had no gene match. The sequenced material came from PBMCs. This receptor was identified in a male donor in good health and CMV-seronegative. V usage is TRBV6-1 and J usage is TRBJ1-2, with TRBD1 matching over 11 bases. CDR3 residues: CASTGPRTGGESYTF. The CDR3, as DNA: TGTGCCAGCACCGGCCCCCGGACAGGGGGCGAAAGCTACACCTTC.